This T cell receptor beta chain was profiled in a study of CD8+ T cells in alopecia areata. Per germline, CDR1 SNHLY and CDR2 FYNNEI. V lost 7 bases, J lost 2 bases, and 4 bases stayed unmatched. The CDR3 runs 13 residues. RNA extraction and reverse transcription yielded cDNA as sequencing template. TCRdb's copy holds only in-frame clones and misses some; the assay was immunoSEQ multiplex PCR. In the table there are over 200,000 clones, about 60% of which are singletons. The chain combines TRBV2 with TRBJ2-7, with 8 bases identical to TRBD1. The receptor was isolated from a human donor with alopecia areata. This sample comprised CD4+ T cells sorted from blood, obtained at week 0. CDR3 in amino acids: CASNRQGTYEQYF. CDR3 DNA: TGTGCCAGCAACAGACAGGGGACCTACGAGCAGTACTTC.